This T cell receptor beta chain was sequenced during a study of OX40 agonist ivuxolimab in advanced cancers. Whole-study context: The group had a mean age of roughly 56 years, ranged from about 20 to 90, and was approximately 81% male. Eligibility rules accepted prior anti-PD-1, anti-PD-L1 or anti-CTLA-4 therapy, and roughly 42% had some. Three patients, one with hepatocellular carcinoma and two with cutaneous melanoma, responded partially.

General study results and limits: Within 6 weeks, CD4+ and CD8+ blood T cells expanded clonally at 0.1 to 3.0 mg/kg.

Points on this clone: Its antigen is as yet unknown.

The germline gives CDR1 SGHDT, CDR2 YYEEEE. V was clipped by 0 bases and J by 3 bases, with 13 bases between them. This CDR3 has 15 residues. Generated by immunoSEQ multiplex PCR, the TCRdb table keeps only in-frame clones and is missing some. Found here are 35,000 to 45,000 clones, approximately 92% of them singletons; the top ten hold 4.7%. The specimen was CD4+ or CD8+ T cells sorted from blood, collected in a trial of the OX40 agonist ivuxolimab. The chain uses TRBV5-6 and TRBJ2-7; D is undetermined. This clonotype was obtained from an adult with an advanced solid tumor such as melanoma, head and neck, liver or kidney cancer. The CDR3 loop is CASSLARYTYYEQYF. Written as DNA, the CDR3 is TGTGCCAGCAGCTTGGCTCGTTACACGTACTACGAGCAGTACTTC.